The 15 T cell receptor beta chains below come from one sample, sequenced in a study of breast tumors, draining lymph nodes, adjacent tissues. Samples came from axillary lymph nodes draining the breast cancer. TCRdb independently ran MiXCR on the multiplex PCR reads; one entry per CDR3 protein. The sample includes 200,000 or so distinct CDR3 sequences, 25% to 40% of them seen just once. Sequencing was carried out using axillary lymph node tissue. Receptor source: a female donor with breast cancer. Some clones in this sample may be carry-over from other donors' samples.

This clonotype was observed many times. This chain joins TRBV18 and TRBJ2-6; D gene unclear. Germline V gene sequence: CDR1 KGHSH, CDR2 LQKENI. The CDR3 has 10 amino acids. Trimming took 6 bases from V and 12 from J, leaving 6 bases between them. CDR3 sequence (DNA): TGTGCCAGCTCTCCCCCCGTCCTGACTTTC. This codes for CASSPPVLTF.

The chain recombines TRBV29-1 with TRBJ2-7, with unresolved D. Per the germline V gene, CDR1 is SQVTM and CDR2 is ANQGSEA. V lost 4 bases and J 3 bases, leaving 4 bases between the germline ends. CDR3 length: 10 amino acids. This CDR3 is CSVVYYEQYF. Here the CDR3 DNA reads TGCAGCGTTGTTTACTACGAGCAGTACTTC.

The V gene is TRBV4-2, the J gene TRBJ2-3; 10 bases line up with TRBD1. Losses at the gene ends were 6 bases for V and 3 bases for J; bases not matched to a gene: 6. This CDR3 region has 15 residues. Germline CDR1 LGHNA, CDR2 YNFKEQ. The CDR3 DNA reads as TGTGCCAGCAGTTCCGGGACAGGGGTTACAGATACGCAGTATTTT. Protein: CASSSGTGVTDTQYF.

This clonotype was picked up a small number of times. The chain carries TRBV19 and TRBJ1-1, with D unresolved. V dropped 9 bases and J dropped 0 bases, with 11 bases sitting between them. CDR3 length: 13 residues. Germline V gives CDR1 LNHDA, CDR2 SQIVND (reference sequence). The CDR3 loop is CASSGGLNTEAFF. CDR3 DNA: TGTGCCAGCTCGGGAGGGTTGAACACTGAAGCTTTCTTT.

Details on this clonotype: Relative to the germline gene, one junction end is altered; a read error may explain this. The chain employs TRBV5-1 and TRBJ2-1; D is undetermined. The CDR3 covers 16 residues. Germline lookup yields CDR1 SGHRS and CDR2 YFSETQ. As DNA, the CDR3 is TGCACCAGCAGCCCGACCCCTCCCTCGGCTTGGAATGAGCGGTTCTTC. Its translation is CTSSPTPPSAWNERFF.

As for this clonotype: One end of the junction varies from germline; a read error may be responsible. The chain links TRBV20-1 to TRBJ1-2; no definite D call. Looked up from germline, CDR1 is DFQATT and CDR2 is SNEGSKA (reference sequence). This CDR3 is 18 amino acids long. The CDR3 region has the DNA TGCAGTGCTCAGGCGGAACCACTTGAAGGACGGTATACTTATGGCTGCACCTTC. It specifies CSAQAEPLEGRYTYGCTF.

For this clonotype: This may arise from a read error, as a much more abundant clone is one base away. This chain links TRBV5-1 with TRBJ2-2, with D unresolved. Trimming shortened V by 0 bases and J by 3 bases, and 15 bases separated the two germline ends. Germline values: CDR1 SGHRS, CDR2 YFSETQ. This CDR3 region has 17 residues. The CDR3 loop reads CASSLETQTSYTGELFF. The CDR3 region has the DNA TGCGCCAGCAGCTTGGAAACACAAACGAGCTACACCGGGGAGCTGTTTTTT.

This clonotype was found many times. This chain connects TRBV4-2 to TRBJ1-2, with D uncertain. Per germline, CDR1 LGHNA and CDR2 YNFKEQ. The CDR3 is 13 amino acids. The germline V and J ends were trimmed by 4 bases and 2 bases, with 8 bases remaining between them. CDR3 in DNA: TGTGCCAGCAGCCTCGAGACCAACTATGGCTACACCTTC. This translates into CASSLETNYGYTF.

This clonotype was picked up many times. The chain links TRBV3-1 to TRBJ1-6; tentatively, D is TRBD1 (6 bases). The germline V gene encodes CDR1 LGHDT and CDR2 YNNKEL (reference sequence). CDR3 length equals 17 residues. Trimming pared 1 base from V and 4 bases from J, leaving 14 bases between. The CDR3 loop reads CASSQGQGTKYNSPLHF. CDR3 sequence (DNA): TGTGCCAGCAGCCAAGGTCAGGGGACTAAATATAATTCACCCCTCCACTTT.

The table lists this clonotype with many counts. The chain joins TRBV4-1 to TRBJ1-2; possibly TRBD1 for D (5 bases). Trimming shortened V by 3 bases and J by 7 bases, and 15 bases separated the two germline ends. The CDR3 extends over 14 amino acids. From germline, CDR1 is MGHRA and CDR2 YSYEKL. CDR3 in DNA: TGCGCCAGCAGCCAGGGGACGGAGAAGCGTGGCTACACCTTC. Translating gives CASSQGTEKRGYTF.

This clonotype was seen repeatedly, ten times or more. The chain recombines TRBV6-5 with TRBJ2-1; the match to TRBD1 covers 8 bases. The CDR3 extends over 20 amino acids. Germline CDR1 and CDR2: MNHEY and SVGAGI. V lost 4 bases, J lost 8 bases, and 25 bases stayed unmatched. The CDR3 here is CASSSYSWTGLPSSRDEQFF. The DNA of the CDR3 is TGTGCCAGCAGTTCCTACTCCTGGACAGGGCTCCCATCCTCCCGCGATGAGCAGTTCTTC.

The chain employs TRBV20-1 and TRBJ1-2; 11 bases map to TRBD1. Germline V gives CDR1 DFQATT, CDR2 SNEGSKA (reference sequence). The CDR3 is made up of 13 amino acids. CDR3 coding DNA: TGCAGATGGACAGGGGGCACCAACTATGGCTACACCTTC. This codes for CRWTGGTNYGYTF.

This chain joins TRBV7-9 and TRBJ1-1; D is unresolved. V dropped 4 bases and J dropped 3 bases, with 9 bases sitting between them. The CDR3 consists of 13 residues. Germline V lookup: CDR1 SEHNR, CDR2 FQNEAQ (reference sequence). The CDR3 nucleotides are TGTGCCAGCAGCTCGACCGTGGACACTGAAGCTTTCTTT. It is translated as CASSSTVDTEAFF.

This clonotype was found a few times. Possible read error: a much larger clone is one base away. V is TRBV6-5 and J is TRBJ2-7, with D possibly matching TRBD2 (6 bases). Looked up from germline, CDR1 is MNHEY and CDR2 is SVGAGI. CDR3 size: 12 residues. Trimming took 5 bases from V and 6 from J, leaving 11 bases between them. In DNA, the CDR3 is TGTGCCAGCAGTCACCGTAGCGGCGAGCAGTACTTC. Its translation is CASSHRSGEQYF.

This clonotype was found many times. The CDR3 region has the DNA TGCGCCACTTCAAAGGGCACCATATATTTT. Translation: CATSKGTIYF. The chain joins TRBV10-2 to TRBJ1-3; D not resolved. Germline V CDR1 and CDR2: WSHSY, SAAADI. Trimming took off 10 bases at V and 9 bases at J, with 10 bases between the two ends. The CDR3 spans 10 residues.